This is a list of T cell receptor beta chains from one sample in a study of blood T cell repertoires in COVID-19. Clones were sequenced by immunoSEQ multiplex PCR, and TCRdb holds only the in-frame ones, with some missing. The sample lists 200,000 to 300,000 clones; about 88% were seen once. Input material: peripheral blood. These receptors all stem from a woman aged 60-70 years with COVID-19, enrolled during active disease. CDR3s include the opening cysteine and the closing phenylalanine or tryptophan. Fields, in order: CDR3 length, clone size, V gene, CDR3 protein. Only part of the rows carry a size: once, few, many, or a class if the clone is expanded.

15,few,TRBV2,CASTLSGRAYNEQFF
12,-,TRBV12-5,CASGPDWRTQYF
13,-,TRBV28,CASSGTVSYEQYF
15,-,TRBV24-1,CATAGLAGLYNEQFF
15,-,TRBV4-3,CASSPEAGNTDTQYF
15,-,TRBV19,CASQHRDRGNYGYTF
15,-,TRBV6-5,CASSYEHPRSDEQFF
16,-,TRBV11-3,CASSSQLAGVKNEQFF
15,-,TRBV3-1/TRBV3-2,CASSQEAGSYSPLHF
16,-,TRBV29-1,CSVGGSGRMNTDTQYF
19,-,TRBV21-1,CASSKRASGRAPHTDTQYF
16,once,TRBV3-1/TRBV3-2,CASSQDPAGGGGEQFF
17,few,TRBV19,CASSRAGTGGTRNTIYF
12,-,TRBV6-2/TRBV6-3,CASSLQVETQYF
17,-,TRBV7-6,CASSRPGTGLGNQPQHF